These T cell receptor beta chains were read from a single sample in a study of blood T cell repertoires in COVID-19. Assay: immunoSEQ multiplex PCR; the TCRdb copy retains only in-frame clones and omits some. The table lists some 200,000 clones, about 85% of them singletons. Sequenced material: peripheral blood. The source of these receptors is a woman between 18 and 30 years old who had recovered from COVID-19. Both conserved end residues are part of each CDR3. A D gene is named only where the DNA matches it firmly. Only some rows state a clone size, as once, few, many or a class for expanded clones.

TRBV12-3/TRBV12-4	NA	TRBJ1-2	TRBD1	TGTGCCAGCAGTTTCTACAGGGGAGCGGGCTACACCTTC	CASSFYRGAGYTF
TRBV6-2/TRBV6-3	NA	TRBJ1-2	NA	TGTGCCAGCAGTTACGGTGCGACTAACTATGGCTACACCTTC	CASSYGATNYGYTF
TRBV5-1	NA	TRBJ2-7	TRBD2	TGCGCCAGCAGGGCGGGGGGACGGGACCACGAGCAGTACTTC	CASRAGGRDHEQYF
TRBV13	NA	TRBJ2-6	NA	TGTGCCAGCAGTATACAGGTTAGCTCTGGGGCCAACGTCCTGACTTTC	CASSIQVSSGANVLTF
TRBV7-9	NA	TRBJ1-2	NA	TGTGCCAGCAGCTCCGTGCGGGGACCTAACTATGGCTACACCTTC	CASSSVRGPNYGYTF
TRBV7-9	NA	TRBJ2-1	TRBD2	TGTGCCAGCAGCTTCGGACTAGCTAGTGAGCAGTTCTTC	CASSFGLASEQFF
TRBV4-1	NA	TRBJ2-1	TRBD2	TGCGCCAGCAGCCAAGTAGATATGGGACTAGCGCGGAATGAGCAGTTCTTC	CASSQVDMGLARNEQFF
TRBV25-1	few	TRBJ2-1	TRBD1	TGTGCCAGCACCGGGACAGGGGACAATGAGCAGTTCTTC	CASTGTGDNEQFF
TRBV30	NA	TRBJ2-3	NA	TGTGCCTGGAGCGCCGACAGGACAGATACGCAGTATTTT	CAWSADRTDTQYF
TRBV9	NA	TRBJ2-7	NA	TGTGCCAGCAGCAAAACTGCAGGAGAGCAGTACTTC	CASSKTAGEQYF
TRBV10-3	once	TRBJ1-2	NA	TGTGCCATCGAAACAGGGTCGGATGGCTACACCTTC	CAIETGSDGYTF
TRBV4-3	NA	TRBJ2-1	TRBD2	TGCGCCAGCAGCCAAGGCGGGGGACTAGCCGTGGATGAGCAGTTCTTC	CASSQGGGLAVDEQFF
TRBV28	NA	TRBJ1-1	NA	TGTGCCAGCAGTCTGAGACCGCAGGAGAACACTGAAGCTTTCTTT	CASSLRPQENTEAFF
TRBV5-5	NA	TRBJ1-1	NA	TGTGCCAGCATCCCTCCCCCCGAGCTAGTCCCTCACTTAAACGCTGAAGCTTTCTTT	CASIPPPELVPHLNAEAFF
TRBV19	NA	TRBJ2-5	TRBD1	TGTGCCAGTAGTCCAGAGACAGGGAGAGTCGGAGAGACCCAGTACTTC	CASSPETGRVGETQYF
TRBV11-3	NA	TRBJ2-5	NA	TGTGCCAGCAGCTTAGAGCGGGGCGCGGAGACCCAGTACTTC	CASSLERGAETQYF
TRBV30	NA	TRBJ1-2	NA	TGTGCCTGGAGGAGGGCCAAGGGGGACGGCTACACCTTC	CAWRRAKGDGYTF
TRBV3-1/TRBV3-2	NA	TRBJ1-6	TRBD1	TGTGCCAGCAGCGCCACAGGGGGTATTAATTCACCCCTCCACTTT	CASSATGGINSPLHF
TRBV6-2/TRBV6-3	NA	TRBJ2-5	TRBD2	TGTGCCAGCAGTTACCGGGAGGGCCCGGCAGGGGAGACCCAGTACTTC	CASSYREGPAGETQYF
TRBV6-1	NA	TRBJ2-3	TRBD2	TGTGCCAGCAGTGAACCTAGCGGGCGTGGAGATACGCAGTATTTT	CASSEPSGRGDTQYF
TRBV6-2/TRBV6-3	many	TRBJ2-7	NA	TGTGCCAGCAGTTACCGGGACACCTACGAGCAGTACTTC	CASSYRDTYEQYF
TRBV5-1	NA	TRBJ1-3	NA	TGCGCCAGCAGCTACCAATACAGGGAGTGGGACACCATATATTTT	CASSYQYREWDTIYF
TRBV7-2	NA	TRBJ2-1	NA	TGTGCCAGCAGCTTAGTTCACAGCGGGTCTTACAATGAGCAGTTCTTC	CASSLVHSGSYNEQFF
TRBV5-1	NA	TRBJ2-1	TRBD1	TGCGCCAGCAGCTTGGGACAGGGACCCTACAATGAGCAGTTCTTC	CASSLGQGPYNEQFF
TRBV4-3	NA	TRBJ1-1	TRBD1	TGCGCCAGCAGCCAACCTTTGGACAGGGGGAACACTGAAGCTTTCTTT	CASSQPLDRGNTEAFF
TRBV6-5	NA	TRBJ1-2	NA	TGTGCCAGCAGTTCAGAACGCGGACTCGTTAACTATGGCTACACCTTC	CASSSERGLVNYGYTF
TRBV7-6	NA	TRBJ1-2	NA	TGTGCCAGCAGCTTAGAACTTCGGGGCTATGGCTACACCTTC	CASSLELRGYGYTF
TRBV25-1	NA	TRBJ2-6	NA	TGTGCCAGCAGTGCTACAGTAAAAAGCTCTGGGGCCAACGTCCTGACTTTC	CASSATVKSSGANVLTF
TRBV11-2	once	TRBJ2-1	NA	TGTGCCAGCAGCTTCGACGGGAGCTACAATGAGCAGTTCTTC	CASSFDGSYNEQFF
TRBV2	NA	TRBJ1-2	NA	TGTGCCAGCGGGGAGAATGGCTACACCTTC	CASGENGYTF
TRBV11-2	NA	TRBJ2-1	TRBD2	TGTGCCAGCAGCTTAGATTGGCCCCCTACTACTAGCGTCAATGAGCAGTTCTTC	CASSLDWPPTTSVNEQFF
TRBV19	NA	TRBJ2-7	NA	TGTGCCAGTAGCCCCGGGGCCTACGAGCAGTACTTC	CASSPGAYEQYF
TRBV10-3	NA	TRBJ2-3	TRBD2	TGTGCCATCAGTGTTCTAGCGGGAGGGATCACAGATACGCAGTATTTT	CAISVLAGGITDTQYF
TRBV18	NA	TRBJ2-1	NA	TGTGCCAGCTCACCATCGGCGGGAAACAATGAGCAGTTCTTC	CASSPSAGNNEQFF
TRBV2	NA	TRBJ1-1	NA	TGTGCCAGCAATCTACAGGGTACCACTGAAGCTTTCTTT	CASNLQGTTEAFF
TRBV27	NA	TRBJ1-2	NA	TGTGCCAGCAGTTTATACCAGGGCTTTAACTATGGCTACACCTTC	CASSLYQGFNYGYTF
TRBV2	NA	TRBJ1-1	NA	TGTGCCAGGACAGGACAGAAGGGAACTGAAGCTTTCTTT	CARTGQKGTEAFF
TRBV2	few	TRBJ1-1	NA	TGTGCCAGCACCACACAAGAAGGGAGGGGTTCCACTGAAGCTTTCTTT	CASTTQEGRGSTEAFF
TRBV30	NA	TRBJ1-5	NA	TGTGCCTGGAGTGGACAGGACGGTCAGCCCCAGCATTTT	CAWSGQDGQPQHF
TRBV25-1	once	TRBJ1-1	NA	TGTGCCAGCAGTGTCCTAGACAGGCCCGCCACTGAAGCTTTCTTT	CASSVLDRPATEAFF
TRBV14	NA	TRBJ2-3	NA	TGTGCCAGCAGCCAGTCAAGAGGGTCCACAGATACGCAGTATTTT	CASSQSRGSTDTQYF
TRBV30	NA	TRBJ1-2	TRBD1	TGTGCCTGGAACAGGGGCGACTATGGCTACACCTTC	CAWNRGDYGYTF
TRBV6-6	once	TRBJ1-3	NA	TGTGCCAGCAGTTTCAGGGTTGCCGGAAACACCATATATTTT	CASSFRVAGNTIYF
TRBV9	NA	TRBJ2-7	NA	TGTGCCAGCAGCGTAGGACAGGACCTTTACGAGCAGTACTTC	CASSVGQDLYEQYF